The 11 T cell receptor beta chains given below trace back to one sample, sequenced in a study of cytomegalovirus exposure and HLA in healthy donors. With 60 Vbeta and 13 Jbeta primers, the PCR was carried out. Only in-frame clones appear in the TCRdb table, and some are missing; sequencing was by immunoSEQ multiplex PCR. The repertoire holds 100,000 to 150,000 clones, around 80% seen once, with about 11% in the top ten. Sequencing input: PBMCs. The receptor set was obtained from a young man in good health and CMV-seropositive.

The genes are TRBV29-1 and TRBJ2-3, with D perhaps matching TRBD2 (7 bases). Germline CDR1 SQVTM, CDR2 ANQGSEA. This CDR3 is 15 amino acids long. The germline V and J ends were trimmed by 1 base and 4 bases, with 15 bases remaining between them. This CDR3 is CSVEVGGGNPDTQYF. DNA for the CDR3: TGCAGCGTTGAAGTAGGGGGAGGGAACCCAGATACGCAGTATTTT.

V gene TRBV29-1 combines with J gene TRBJ2-2; unclear D gene. Germline CDR1 and CDR2: SQVTM and ANQGSEA. The CDR3 has 12 residues. V lost 4 bases to trimming and J lost 7 bases, with 10 bases between them. This CDR3 reads CSVVGSSGELFF. DNA of the CDR3: TGCAGCGTTGTAGGCTCTAGCGGGGAGCTGTTTTTT.

The gene calls are TRBV11-2 and TRBJ2-5, with a possible D match to TRBD1 (5 bases). This CDR3 is built from 13 residues. The germline V and J ends were trimmed by 3 bases and 4 bases, with 9 bases remaining between them. Germline CDR1 SGHAT, CDR2 FQNNGV. The CDR3 sequence is CASSFQGRETQYF. The DNA of the CDR3 is TGTGCCAGCAGCTTTCAGGGAAGAGAGACCCAGTACTTC.

This chain connects TRBV21-1 to TRBJ2-4; the D call TRBD2 from the table was never checked on the DNA. TRBV21-1 is designated a pseudogene. CDR3 size: 16 residues. CDR3 amino acids: CASPKRVRGIKNIQYF. The CDR3 bases are TGTGCCAGCCCTAAACGGGTTCGGGGTATCAAAAACATTCAGTACTTC.

This rearrangement joins TRBV30 to TRBJ1-4; no clear D. V was shortened by 0 bases and J by 7 bases, with 3 bases between the two germline ends. The V gene's germline CDR1 is GTSNPN and CDR2 SVGIG (reference sequence). The CDR3 has 11 amino acids. CDR3 nucleotide sequence: TGTGCCTGGAGTGTGAGTGAAAAACTGTTTTTT. Its protein product is CAWSVSEKLFF.

The rearrangement joins TRBV28 to TRBJ2-1; 7 bases are a match to TRBD1. The CDR3 length is 13 residues. The V segment lost 4 bases and the J segment 3 bases; nucleotides outside the gene matches: 0. Looked up from germline, CDR1 is MDHEN and CDR2 is SYDVKM. The DNA for the CDR3 is TGTGCCAGCAGTTGGGACAGCTACAATGAGCAGTTCTTC. This codes for CASSWDSYNEQFF. Full variable domain (rest looked up from reference TRBV28 and TRBJ2-1): DVKVTQSSRYLVKRTGEKVFLECVQDMDHENMFWYRQDPGLGLRLIYFSYDVKMKEKGDIPEGYSVSREKKERFSLILESASTNQTSMYLCASSWDSYNEQFFGPGTRLTVL.

The J gene is TRBJ1-5, the V gene TRBV4-3, with D unclear. Germline V lookup: CDR1 LGHNA, CDR2 YSLEER. Deletions cut 1 base from V and 0 bases from J, with 4 bases between. The CDR3 is 14 amino acids. The CDR3 loop is CASSQVHSNQPQHF. CDR3 sequence (DNA): TGCGCCAGCAGCCAAGTCCATAGCAATCAGCCCCAGCATTTT.

This clone was counted between two and nine times. The same CDR3 can be traced to other DNA sequences in this sample. This chain connects TRBV27 to TRBJ2-6; 8 nucleotides align to TRBD1. The CDR3 contains 18 residues. V lost 0 bases to trimming and J lost 4 bases; unmatched junction nucleotides: 8. Germline V lookup: CDR1 MNHEY, CDR2 SMNVEV (reference sequence). CDR3 coding DNA: TGTGCCAGCAGTTTATCCGTCAGGGGGCGACGAGGGGCCAACGTCCTGACTTTC. It translates to CASSLSVRGRRGANVLTF.

This rearrangement joins TRBV6-5 to TRBJ1-4; TRBD1 aligns across 9 bases. Germline V gives CDR1 MNHEY, CDR2 SVGAGI. Trimming cost V 4 bases and J 5 bases; bases outside gene matches: 8. CDR3 length: 16 amino acids. The CDR3 DNA is TGTGCCAGCAGTTCGGGGACAGGGATGGGGAATGAAAAACTGTTTTTT. Its translation is CASSSGTGMGNEKLFF.

The CDR3 here is CASSSTSSGESPYEQYF. In nucleotides, the CDR3 is TGTGCCAGCAGCTCTACCTCCTCCGGGGAAAGCCCCTACGAGCAGTACTTC. The V call is TRBV7-6, the J call TRBJ2-7; possible D gene TRBD2, 5 bases. CDR1 and CDR2 (germline): SGHVS, FNYEAQ. CDR3 size: 17 residues. With 4 bases removed from V and 2 bases from J, the gap between germline ends came to 21 bases. The full variable domain, completed using reference TRBV7-6 and TRBJ2-7, is GAGVSQSPRYKVTKRGQDVALRCDPISGHVSLYWYRQALGQGPEFLTYFNYEAQQDKSGLPNDRFSAERPEGSISTLTIQRTEQRDSAMYRCASSSTSSGESPYEQYFGPGTRLTVT.

The chain links TRBV7-9 to TRBJ1-2; D might be TRBD1 (5 bases). V lost 5 bases and J 4 bases, leaving 20 bases between the germline ends. From germline, CDR1 is SEHNR and CDR2 FQNEAQ (reference sequence). The CDR3 spans 16 residues. This chain's CDR3 is CASSPEGGGARYGYTF. Written as DNA, the CDR3 is TGTGCCAGCAGCCCCGAGGGTGGAGGGGCGCGCTATGGCTACACCTTC.